This TCR beta chain was sequenced during a study of cytomegalovirus exposure and HLA in healthy donors. Study observations and caveats: Available immune exposure information covered CMV serostatus only.

A word on this clone: Its target is not known.

At collection, donors were nominally healthy, but unrecorded immune exposures were probable. Per the germline V gene, CDR1 is SGHNT and CDR2 is YENEEA. The CDR3 is made up of 13 amino acids. V gave up 10 bases and J gave up 5 bases; unmatched junction bases: 8. PCR used 60 Vbeta primers and 13 Jbeta primers. Produced via immunoSEQ multiplex PCR; TCRdb's table is partial and in-frame only. The sample shows some 140,000 clones, over 75% of them seen only once. The source is a woman aged 50 to 60 in good health and CMV-seropositive. This sequence joins TRBV11-3 and TRBJ2-4; 7 nucleotides line up with TRBD2. The sequencing input was PBMCs. The CDR3 coding sequence is TGTGCCACCCCGGGGGGAGAGGAAAACATTCAGTACTTC. Translated, it gives CATPGGEENIQYF.